This record covers a single T cell receptor (beta chain). This clone occurred a few times. The antigen it recognizes is unknown. Base-call qualities are not available, and no considerably larger clone is one nucleotide away. The library was made by the immunoSEQ multiplex PCR assay. For most patients, genomic DNA was isolated with the Qiagen DNeasy Blood and Tissue Kit and shipped frozen to Adaptive Biotechnologies for TCR sequencing. For most patients, high-throughput TCR-beta CDR3 sequencing of genomic DNA was performed by Adaptive Biotechnologies. On the study's bioinformatics: TCR sequencing data for roughly 17 patients were retrieved from Adaptive's ImmunoSEQ software; three other patients were processed with MiXCR and VDJtools. CD4 versus CD8 sorting errors were corrected by removing sequences found in both subsets at a frequency ratio below 5:1. CDR3 nucleotide sequences shared between donor and recipient were removed because the origin of such sequences could not be assigned. Alloreactive clones required at least 2-fold expansion over unstimulated cells and minimum CFSE-low frequency of 0.002% (template counts) or 0.001% (read counts). A clone was considered mappable if detected in the sequenced pre-transplant spleen, lymph node, or MLR CFSE-low populations of the donor or recipient. Cumulative frequency of alloreactive clones was calculated as a percentage of all sequences weighted by copy number. Imported from immuneACCESS, the table was reduced by TCRdb to in-frame sequences with V and J called. These copies leave out some clones; in studies compared against another copy, an unresolved V gene accounts for under half, and the cause of the remainder is not known. The DNA gave D and trimming, while V, J and clone size come from that table. In this sample the table shows tens of thousands of clones, roughly 90% of which occur a single time. 0.55% to 0.65% of the sample belongs to the ten largest clones.

The cysteine opens and the phenylalanine closes a CDR3 of 12 amino acids. The read is trimmed to its CDR3 DNA, 36 bases read in frame from base 1. Ends trimmed: V by 3 bases, J by 4 bases; bases unmatched to a gene: 1. From the germline V gene, CDR1 is SQVTM and CDR2 is ANQGSEA. These data come from a study of graft-versus-host responses after intestinal transplantation (dated by TCRdb to the early 2020s). As for the study more broadly: The transplants that recipients received were multivisceral, liver-intestinal, or isolated intestinal. Every recipient was given anti-thymocyte globulin induction, then maintenance tacrolimus and steroids for around three years. Bulk TCR-beta CDR3 sequencing was used to track graft-versus-host and host-versus-graft alloreactive T cell clones in the graft, circulation and bone marrow after intestinal transplantation. Alloreactive clones were identified by sequencing pre-transplant mixed lymphocyte reaction products and comparing them with unstimulated pre-transplant donor and recipient T cells. The cohort enrolled 20 to 30 intestinal transplant recipients including one retransplant, and a few patients lacking pretransplant specimens were excluded. Donor T cell macrochimerism was defined as a peak of at least 4% donor T cells among recipient peripheral blood mononuclear cells. Samples from a few later patients were sequenced in-house on an Illumina MiSeq with MiXCR processing rather than by the commercial service. Points the paper makes about the study in general: Early after transplant, declines in HvG clones were associated with peak levels of circulating GvH clones. GvH clones were detected in recipient bone marrow, and some of these GvH clones were observed earlier in ileal mucosa or blood, consistent with an intestinal mucosal origin. Conclusions were limited by the relatively low number and heterogeneity of intestinal transplant patients. In patients with donor T cell macrochimerism, the allografts had high GvH to HvG T cell clonal ratios.

What the time point label conveys for this sample: cells obtained before transplantation from donor or recipient. CD3+CD4+ and CD3+CD8+ populations were FACS-sorted from unstimulated pre-transplant donor and recipient cells taken from spleen or lymph nodes. The chain was built from TRBV29-1 and TRBJ1-2, with 8 central nucleotides matching TRBD1. The TCR sequence derives from a human donor who was the organ donor for an intestinal transplant. The sequencing here drew on unstimulated CD4+ T cells sorted from spleen or lymph node cells, taken before transplant. The DNA sequence is as follows: TGCAGCGTTGAGGACAGGGCCTATGGCTACACCTTC. It codes for CSVEDRAYGYTF.